This T cell receptor (beta chain) was captured by sequencing in a study of cytotoxic CD8 clonotypes in ibrutinib-treated CLL. The overall study: Timing of response sample collection was a median roughly twelve months after treatment start, with a range of 6 to 36.

The study's findings and limits: Researchers report that baseline clonality outpaced age-matched healthy donors and tracked circulating CD8+ T-cell counts.

Library input was about 2 micrograms of DNA from cryopreserved PBMCs. Sequencing was performed with immunoSEQ multiplex PCR; in TCRdb, only in-frame clones are kept and a portion is missing. The sample carries around 310,000 clones, roughly 80% recorded once. This CDR3 has 12 residues. V was clipped by 2 bases and J by 3 bases, with 4 bases between them. CDR1 is SGHNT, CDR2 YYREEE, per germline (reference sequence). Regarding this clone: Its specificity is not known.

The TCR was taken from a human donor with chronic lymphocytic leukemia. The specimen was PBMCs, collected before ibrutinib treatment. V usage is TRBV5-4 and J usage is TRBJ2-3, with D unresolved. The CDR3: CASSFPTDTQYF. Here the CDR3 DNA reads TGTGCCAGCAGCTTTCCGACAGATACGCAGTATTTT.